The sequence of this T cell receptor beta chain was determined in a study of T cell repertoires in ileal Crohn's disease. General study points: All patients with clonality above 26.8% had endoscopic recurrence.

The germline V gene encodes CDR1 LNHDA and CDR2 SQIVND (reference sequence). Between the trimmed V and J ends, which lost 5 bases and 0 bases, there was a span of 14 bases. CDR3 size: 16 residues. Comments on this clone: No antigen is known for it.

TCRB immunosequencing input was about 0.55 micrograms of biopsy DNA per sample. Only in-frame clones appear in the TCRdb table, and some are missing; sequencing was by immunoSEQ multiplex PCR. Of 4,000 or so clones detected, about 85% appear once; the ten largest clones hold about an eighth. Regarding time point: neoterminal ileum biopsy at postoperative endoscopy, about 6 months after surgery. Patients were adults with ileal or ileocolonic Crohn's disease needing resection. The sample taken for sequencing was ileal tissue. The chain carries TRBV19 and TRBJ2-4; D call uncertain. This receptor was taken from an adult with Crohn's disease. The CDR3, as DNA: TGTGCCAGTAGTCCTCAGTCTCTGCTAGCCAAAAACATTCAGTACTTC. Translating gives CASSPQSLLAKNIQYF.